The TCR beta chain under discussion was sequenced for a study of Ad26.COV2.S vaccination and SARS-CoV-2 variants. Some clones are missing from TCRdb's copy, which holds only in-frame ones; the method was immunoSEQ multiplex PCR. The table records 350,000 to 400,000 clones, around 85% of them present only once. V was shortened by 7 bases and J by 1 base, with 18 bases between the two germline ends. The germline V gene encodes CDR1 LGHDT and CDR2 YNNKEL (reference sequence). This CDR3 comprises 16 residues. The treatment here: about 20 received Ad26.COV2.S at low or high dose, single or two shots; roughly five received placebo; per-sample allocation not given. Samples analyzed were those drawn on day 63 after the first vaccine or placebo injection.

The source of this sequence is a person between 18 and 60 years old who received the Ad26.COV2.S COVID-19 vaccine or a placebo. The source material was peripheral blood, sampled in a trial of Ad26.COV2.S vaccine versus placebo. The chain recombines TRBV3-1 (or the pseudogene TRBV3-2) with TRBJ2-3; TRBD2 is a possible D gene (7 bases). The CDR3 nucleotides are TGTGCCAGCACCCCAAGAGGCGGGGGCGGCACAGATACGCAGTATTTT. This sequence encodes CASTPRGGGGTDTQYF.